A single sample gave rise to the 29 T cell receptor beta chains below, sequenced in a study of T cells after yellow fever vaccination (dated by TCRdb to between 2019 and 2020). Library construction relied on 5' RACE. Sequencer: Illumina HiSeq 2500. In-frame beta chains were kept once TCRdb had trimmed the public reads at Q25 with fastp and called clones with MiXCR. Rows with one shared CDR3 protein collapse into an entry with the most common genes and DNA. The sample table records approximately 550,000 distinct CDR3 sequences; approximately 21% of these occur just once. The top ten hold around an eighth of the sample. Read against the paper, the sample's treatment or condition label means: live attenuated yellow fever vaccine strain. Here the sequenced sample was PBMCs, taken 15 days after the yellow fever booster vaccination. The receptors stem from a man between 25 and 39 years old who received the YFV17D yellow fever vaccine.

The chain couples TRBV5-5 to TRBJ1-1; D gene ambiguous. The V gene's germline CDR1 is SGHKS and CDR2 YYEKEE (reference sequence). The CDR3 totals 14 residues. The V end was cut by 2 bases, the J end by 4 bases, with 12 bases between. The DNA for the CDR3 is TGTGCCAGCAGCTTAGAGCATCTACTCACTGAAGCTTTCTTT. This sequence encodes CASSLEHLLTEAFF.

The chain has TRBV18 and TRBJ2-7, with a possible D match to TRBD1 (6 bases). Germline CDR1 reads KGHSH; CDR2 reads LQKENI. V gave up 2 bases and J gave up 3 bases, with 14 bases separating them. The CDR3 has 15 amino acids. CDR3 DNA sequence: TGTGCCAGCTCACCAACTGCCGGGACAATCTACGAGCAGTACTTC. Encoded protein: CASSPTAGTIYEQYF.

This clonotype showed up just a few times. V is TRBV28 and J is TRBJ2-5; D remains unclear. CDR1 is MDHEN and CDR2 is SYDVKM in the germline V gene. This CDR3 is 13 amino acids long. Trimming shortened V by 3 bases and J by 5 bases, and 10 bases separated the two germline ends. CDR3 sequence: CASSFVRWETQYF. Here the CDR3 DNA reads TGTGCCAGCAGTTTTGTCCGATGGGAGACCCAGTACTTC.

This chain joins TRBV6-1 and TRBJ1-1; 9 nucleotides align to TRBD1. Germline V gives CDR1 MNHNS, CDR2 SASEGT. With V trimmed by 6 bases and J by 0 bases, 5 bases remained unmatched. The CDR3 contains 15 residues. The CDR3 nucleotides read TGTGCCAGCAGATCATGGGACAGGGTGAACACTGAAGCTTTCTTT. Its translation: CASRSWDRVNTEAFF.

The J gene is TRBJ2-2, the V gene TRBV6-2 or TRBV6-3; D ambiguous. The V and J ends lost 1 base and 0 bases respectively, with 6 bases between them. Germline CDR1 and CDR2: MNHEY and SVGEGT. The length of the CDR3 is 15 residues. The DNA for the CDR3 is TGTGCCAGCAGTTACTTTCCCCCGAACACCGGGGAGCTGTTTTTT. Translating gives CASSYFPPNTGELFF.

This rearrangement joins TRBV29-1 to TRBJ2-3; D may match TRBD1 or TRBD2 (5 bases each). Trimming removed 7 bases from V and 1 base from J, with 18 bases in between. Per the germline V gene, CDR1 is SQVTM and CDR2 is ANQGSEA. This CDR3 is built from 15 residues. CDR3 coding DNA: TGCAGCGGAGGGGCCAATAGCGCCGGCACAGATACGCAGTATTTT. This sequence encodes CSGGANSAGTDTQYF.

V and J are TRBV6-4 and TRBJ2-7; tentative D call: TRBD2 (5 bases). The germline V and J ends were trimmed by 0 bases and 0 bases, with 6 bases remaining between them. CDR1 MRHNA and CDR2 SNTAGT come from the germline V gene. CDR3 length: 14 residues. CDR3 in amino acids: CASSDSTSSYEQYF. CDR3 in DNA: TGTGCCAGCAGTGACTCAACTAGCTCCTACGAGCAGTACTTC.

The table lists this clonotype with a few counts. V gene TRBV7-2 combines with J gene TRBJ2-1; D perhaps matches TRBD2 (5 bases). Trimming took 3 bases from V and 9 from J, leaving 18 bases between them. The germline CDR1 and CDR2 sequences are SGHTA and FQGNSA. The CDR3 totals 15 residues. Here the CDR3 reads CASSLGSLVGGEQFF. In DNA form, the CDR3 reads TGTGCCAGCAGCTTGGGGAGTTTAGTGGGCGGTGAGCAGTTCTTC.

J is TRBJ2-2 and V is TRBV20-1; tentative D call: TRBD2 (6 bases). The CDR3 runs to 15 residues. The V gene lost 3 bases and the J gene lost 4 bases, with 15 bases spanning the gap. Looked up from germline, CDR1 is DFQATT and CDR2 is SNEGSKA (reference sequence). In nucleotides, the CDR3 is TGCAGTGCTAGGTCGGGACTCGGGGGCACCGGGGAGCTGTTTTTT. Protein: CSARSGLGGTGELFF.

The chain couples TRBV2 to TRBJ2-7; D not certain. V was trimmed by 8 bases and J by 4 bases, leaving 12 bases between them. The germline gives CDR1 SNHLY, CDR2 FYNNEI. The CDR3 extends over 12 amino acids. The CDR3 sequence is CASLHSNYEQYF. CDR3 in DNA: TGTGCCAGCCTCCACTCCAATTACGAGCAGTACTTC.

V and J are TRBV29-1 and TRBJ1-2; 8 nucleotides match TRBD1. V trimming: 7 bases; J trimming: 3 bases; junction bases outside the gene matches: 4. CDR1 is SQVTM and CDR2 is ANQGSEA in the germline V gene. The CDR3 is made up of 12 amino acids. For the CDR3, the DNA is TGCAGCGGCGGACAGGGTGACTATGGCTACACCTTC. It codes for CSGGQGDYGYTF.

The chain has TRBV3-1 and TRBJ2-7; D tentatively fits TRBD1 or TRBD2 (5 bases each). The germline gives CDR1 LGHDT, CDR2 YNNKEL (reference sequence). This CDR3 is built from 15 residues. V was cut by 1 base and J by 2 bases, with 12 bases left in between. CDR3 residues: CASSQVPGPTYEQYF. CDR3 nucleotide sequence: TGTGCCAGCAGCCAAGTACCGGGGCCAACCTACGAGCAGTACTTC.

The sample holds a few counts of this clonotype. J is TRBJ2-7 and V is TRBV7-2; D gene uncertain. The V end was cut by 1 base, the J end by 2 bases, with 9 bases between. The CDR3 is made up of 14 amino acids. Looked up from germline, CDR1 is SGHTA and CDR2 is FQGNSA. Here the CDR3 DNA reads TGTGCCAGCAGCTTAGTAGGGATCGCCTACGAGCAGTACTTC. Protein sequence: CASSLVGIAYEQYF. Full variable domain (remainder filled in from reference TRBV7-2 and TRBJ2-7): GAGVSQSPSNKVTEKGKDVELRCDPISGHTALYWYRQSLGQGLEFLIYFQGNSAPDKSGLPSDRFSAERTGGSVSTLTIQRTQQEDSAVYLCASSLVGIAYEQYFGPGTRLTVT.

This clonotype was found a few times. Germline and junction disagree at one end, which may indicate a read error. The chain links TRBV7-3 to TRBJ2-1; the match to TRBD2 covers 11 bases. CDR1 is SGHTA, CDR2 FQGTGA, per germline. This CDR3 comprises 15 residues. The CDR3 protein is CASSITGTSGNEQFF. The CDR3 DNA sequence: TGTGCCAGCAGCATAACCGGGACTAGCGGAAATGAGCAGTTCTTC.

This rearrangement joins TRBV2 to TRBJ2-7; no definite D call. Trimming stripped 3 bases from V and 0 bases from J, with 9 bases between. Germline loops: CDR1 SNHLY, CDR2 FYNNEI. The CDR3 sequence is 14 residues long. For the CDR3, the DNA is TGTGCCAGCAGTGATAACAAGAGCTCCTACGAGCAGTACTTC. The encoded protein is CASSDNKSSYEQYF.

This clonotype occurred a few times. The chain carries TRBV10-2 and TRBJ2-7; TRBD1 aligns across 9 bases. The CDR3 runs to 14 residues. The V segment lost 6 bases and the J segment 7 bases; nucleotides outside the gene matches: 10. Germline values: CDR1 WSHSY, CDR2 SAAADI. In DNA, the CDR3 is TGCGCCAGCAGAAAAACCGGGACAGGGCGGGAGCAGTACTTC. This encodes CASRKTGTGREQYF.

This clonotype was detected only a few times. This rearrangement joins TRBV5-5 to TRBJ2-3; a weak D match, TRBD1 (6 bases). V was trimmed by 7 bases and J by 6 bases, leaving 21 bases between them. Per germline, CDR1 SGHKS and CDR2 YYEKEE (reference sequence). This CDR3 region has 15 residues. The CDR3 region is CASSRGLTGFDTQYF. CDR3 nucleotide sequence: TGTGCCAGCTCCAGGGGCCTGACCGGGTTCGATACGCAGTATTTT.

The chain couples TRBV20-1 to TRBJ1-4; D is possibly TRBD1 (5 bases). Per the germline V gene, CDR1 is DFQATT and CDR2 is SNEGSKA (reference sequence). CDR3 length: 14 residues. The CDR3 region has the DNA TGCTCCCCTGGGACTCCCGCAACTAATGAAAAACTGTTTTTT. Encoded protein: CSPGTPATNEKLFF.

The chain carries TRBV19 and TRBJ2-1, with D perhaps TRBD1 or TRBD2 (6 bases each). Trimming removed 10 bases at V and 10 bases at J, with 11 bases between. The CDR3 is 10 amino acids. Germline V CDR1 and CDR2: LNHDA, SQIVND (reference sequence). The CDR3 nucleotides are TGTGCCACCAGGGGAGGCGAGCAGTTCTTC. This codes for CATRGGEQFF.

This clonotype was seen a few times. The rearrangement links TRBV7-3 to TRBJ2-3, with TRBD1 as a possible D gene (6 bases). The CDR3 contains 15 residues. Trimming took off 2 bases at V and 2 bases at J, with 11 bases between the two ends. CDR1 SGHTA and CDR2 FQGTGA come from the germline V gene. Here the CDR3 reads CASSLGPGDTDTQYF. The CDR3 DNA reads TGTGCCAGCAGCTTAGGGCCAGGGGACACAGATACGCAGTATTTT.

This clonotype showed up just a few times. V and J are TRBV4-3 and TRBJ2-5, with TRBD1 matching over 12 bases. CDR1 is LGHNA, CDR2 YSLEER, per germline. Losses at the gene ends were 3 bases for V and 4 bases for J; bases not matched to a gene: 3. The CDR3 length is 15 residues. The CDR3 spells CASSQGDRGLETQYF. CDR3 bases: TGCGCCAGCAGCCAGGGGGACAGGGGGCTAGAGACCCAGTACTTC.

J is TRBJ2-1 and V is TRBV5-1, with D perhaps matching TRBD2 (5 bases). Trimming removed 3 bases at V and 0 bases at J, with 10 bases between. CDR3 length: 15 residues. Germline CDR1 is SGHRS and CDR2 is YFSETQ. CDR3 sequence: CASSSAVSSYNEQFF. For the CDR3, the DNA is TGCGCCAGCAGCTCAGCGGTAAGCTCCTACAATGAGCAGTTCTTC.

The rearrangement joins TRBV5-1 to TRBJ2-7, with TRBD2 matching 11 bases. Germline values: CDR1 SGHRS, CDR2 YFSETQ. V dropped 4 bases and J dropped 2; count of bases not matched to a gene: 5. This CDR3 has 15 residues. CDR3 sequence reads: CASSDTSGSPYEQYF. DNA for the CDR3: TGCGCCAGCAGCGATACTAGCGGGAGTCCCTACGAGCAGTACTTC.

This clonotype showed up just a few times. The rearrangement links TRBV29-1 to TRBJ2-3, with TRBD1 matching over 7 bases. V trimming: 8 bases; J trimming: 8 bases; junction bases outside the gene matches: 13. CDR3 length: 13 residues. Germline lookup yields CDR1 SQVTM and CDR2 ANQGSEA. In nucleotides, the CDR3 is TGCAGCTTCTCAGGGGGTGCCCAGAGTACGCAGTATTTT. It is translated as CSFSGGAQSTQYF.

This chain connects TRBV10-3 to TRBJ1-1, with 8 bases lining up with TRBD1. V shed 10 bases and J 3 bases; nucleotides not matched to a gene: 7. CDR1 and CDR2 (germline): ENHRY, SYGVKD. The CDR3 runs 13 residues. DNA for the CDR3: TGTGCCACCCAGGGGGCGTTGGACACTGAAGCTTTCTTT. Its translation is CATQGALDTEAFF.

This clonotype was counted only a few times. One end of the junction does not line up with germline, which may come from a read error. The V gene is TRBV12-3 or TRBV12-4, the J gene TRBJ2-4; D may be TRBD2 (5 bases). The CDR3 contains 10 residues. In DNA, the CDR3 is TGTGCCAGCAGTGGAAACGGGCTAGCCTTC. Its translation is CASSGNGLAF.

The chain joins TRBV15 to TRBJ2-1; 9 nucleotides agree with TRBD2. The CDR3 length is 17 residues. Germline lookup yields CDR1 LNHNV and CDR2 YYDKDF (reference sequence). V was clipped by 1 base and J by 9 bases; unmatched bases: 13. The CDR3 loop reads CATSRGLAGVGGREQFF. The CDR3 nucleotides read TGTGCCACCAGCAGAGGATTAGCGGGAGTAGGAGGTCGTGAGCAGTTCTTC.

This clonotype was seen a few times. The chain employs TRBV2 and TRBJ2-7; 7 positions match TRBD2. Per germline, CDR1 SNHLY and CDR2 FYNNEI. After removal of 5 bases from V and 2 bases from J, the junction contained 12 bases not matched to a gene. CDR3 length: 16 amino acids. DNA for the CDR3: TGTGCCAGCAGTCTGAAAGGGGCTAGCGGCACCTACGAGCAGTACTTC. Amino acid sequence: CASSLKGASGTYEQYF.

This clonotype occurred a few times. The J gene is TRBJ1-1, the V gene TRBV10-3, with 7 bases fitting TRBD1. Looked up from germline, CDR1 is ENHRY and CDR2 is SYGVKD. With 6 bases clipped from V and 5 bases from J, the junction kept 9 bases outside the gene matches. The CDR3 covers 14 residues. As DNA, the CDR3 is TGTGCCATCAGGGGACAGACGAGGGAGACTGAAGCTTTCTTT. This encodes CAIRGQTRETEAFF.